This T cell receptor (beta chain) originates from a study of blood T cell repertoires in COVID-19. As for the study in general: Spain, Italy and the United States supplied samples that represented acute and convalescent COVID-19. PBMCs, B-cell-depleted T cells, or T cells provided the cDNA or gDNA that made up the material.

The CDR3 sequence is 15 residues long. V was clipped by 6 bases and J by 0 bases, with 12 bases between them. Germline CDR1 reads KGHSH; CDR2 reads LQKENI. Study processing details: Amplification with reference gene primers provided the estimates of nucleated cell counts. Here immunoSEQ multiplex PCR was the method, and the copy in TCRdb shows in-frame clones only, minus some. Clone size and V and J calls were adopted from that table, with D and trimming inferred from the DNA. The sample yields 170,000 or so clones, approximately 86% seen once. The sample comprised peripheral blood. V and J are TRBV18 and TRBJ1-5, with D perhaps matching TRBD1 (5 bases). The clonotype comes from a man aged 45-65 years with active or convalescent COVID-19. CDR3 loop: CASSTQGRSNQPQHF. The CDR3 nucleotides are TGTGCCAGCTCCACCCAGGGTCGTAGCAATCAGCCCCAGCATTTT.